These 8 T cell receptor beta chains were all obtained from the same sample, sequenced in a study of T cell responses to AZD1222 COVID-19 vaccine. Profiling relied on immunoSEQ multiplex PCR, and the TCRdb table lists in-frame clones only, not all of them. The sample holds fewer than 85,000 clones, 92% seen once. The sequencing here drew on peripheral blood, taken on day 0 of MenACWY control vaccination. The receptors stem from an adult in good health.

The DNA for the CDR3 is TGTGCCACCAGTGAAGGGTGGGGTCAGCCCCAGCATTTT. Amino acid sequence: CATSEGWGQPQHF. The rearrangement uses TRBV24-1 and TRBJ1-5, with D uncertain. Germline assignment: CDR1 KGHDR and CDR2 SFDVKD. Trimming removed 4 bases at V and 6 bases at J, with 9 bases between. This CDR3 has 13 residues.

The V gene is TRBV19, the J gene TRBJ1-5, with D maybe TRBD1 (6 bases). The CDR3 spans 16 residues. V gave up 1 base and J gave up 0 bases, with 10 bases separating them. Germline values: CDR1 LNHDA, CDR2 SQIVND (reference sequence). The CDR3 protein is CASSIVTGNSNQPQHF. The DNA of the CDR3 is TGTGCCAGTAGTATAGTGACAGGTAATAGCAATCAGCCCCAGCATTTT.

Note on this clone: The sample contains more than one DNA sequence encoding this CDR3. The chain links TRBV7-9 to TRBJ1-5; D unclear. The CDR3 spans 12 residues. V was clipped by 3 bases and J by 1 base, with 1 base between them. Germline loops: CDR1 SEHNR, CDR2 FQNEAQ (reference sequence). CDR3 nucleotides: TGTGCCAGCAGCTTCAGCAATCAGCCCCAGCATTTT. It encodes CASSFSNQPQHF.

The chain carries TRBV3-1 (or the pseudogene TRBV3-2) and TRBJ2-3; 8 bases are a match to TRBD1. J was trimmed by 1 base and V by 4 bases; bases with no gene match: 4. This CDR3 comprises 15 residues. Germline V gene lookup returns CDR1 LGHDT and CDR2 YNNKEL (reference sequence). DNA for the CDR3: TGTGCCAGCAGCCTCCGGACAGGGCGCACAGATACGCAGTATTTT. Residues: CASSLRTGRTDTQYF.

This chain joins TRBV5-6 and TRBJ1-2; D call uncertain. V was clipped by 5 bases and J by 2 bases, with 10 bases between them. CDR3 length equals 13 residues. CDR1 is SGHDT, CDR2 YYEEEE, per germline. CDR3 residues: CASRPAQNYGYTF. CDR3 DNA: TGTGCCAGCAGGCCTGCCCAGAACTATGGCTACACCTTC.

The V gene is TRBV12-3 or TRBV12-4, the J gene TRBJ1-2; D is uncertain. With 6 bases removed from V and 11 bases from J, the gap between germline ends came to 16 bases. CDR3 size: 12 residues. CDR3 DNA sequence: TGTGCCAGCAGCCCCGACCGCGGTGGGTACACCTTC. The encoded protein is CASSPDRGGYTF.

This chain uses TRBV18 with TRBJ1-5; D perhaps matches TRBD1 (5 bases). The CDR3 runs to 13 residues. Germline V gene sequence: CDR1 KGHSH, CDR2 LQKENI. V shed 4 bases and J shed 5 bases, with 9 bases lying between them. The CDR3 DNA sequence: TGTGCCAGCTCACGGGGCGAGGATCAGCCCCAGCATTTT. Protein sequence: CASSRGEDQPQHF.

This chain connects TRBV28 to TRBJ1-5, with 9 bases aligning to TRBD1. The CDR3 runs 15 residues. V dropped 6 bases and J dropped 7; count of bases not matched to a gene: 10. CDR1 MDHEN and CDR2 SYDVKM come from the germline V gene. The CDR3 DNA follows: TGTGCCAGCAGAGGTGGGGGACAGGGTCACCAGCCCCAGCATTTT. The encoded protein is CASRGGGQGHQPQHF.